A selection of T cell receptor beta chains follows, all from one sample in a study of cytomegalovirus exposure and HLA in healthy donors. The repertoire was sequenced with immunoSEQ multiplex PCR; TCRdb's copy has only in-frame clones and lacks some. The sample lists some 130,000 clones; roughly four fifths were seen once. The sequencing sample was made of PBMCs. The receptors shown here come from a young man in good health and CMV-seronegative. Both conserved end residues are part of each CDR3. The order of the fields is D gene, clone size, V gene, J gene, CDR3 protein, CDR3 DNA. A D gene is named only where the DNA matches it firmly. A clone size is listed for some rows: how often the clone was seen (once, few, many), or a class if it is expanded.

TRBD1,-,TRBV28,TRBJ2-3,CASSLGDRVADTQYF,TGTGCCAGCAGTTTGGGTGACAGGGTGGCAGATACGCAGTATTTT
-,few,TRBV2,TRBJ1-4,CASSDRGAGGNEKLFF,TGTGCCAGCAGTGACCGGGGGGCAGGCGGTAATGAAAAACTGTTTTTT
-,-,TRBV5-1,TRBJ2-7,CASSSFSNEQYF,TGCGCCAGCAGCTCGTTCAGTAACGAGCAGTACTTC
-,-,TRBV10-3,TRBJ1-3,CAISGAGNTIYF,TGTGCCATCAGTGGAGCTGGAAACACCATATATTTT
-,few,TRBV9,TRBJ2-1,CASSPPGEQFF,TGTGCCAGCAGCCCCCCGGGGGAGCAGTTCTTC
-,-,TRBV5-4,TRBJ1-4,CASSPDWGSNEKLFF,TGTGCCAGCAGCCCGGACTGGGGTTCTAATGAAAAACTGTTTTTT
-,-,TRBV4-2,TRBJ2-6,CASSQVPNSGANVLTF,TGTGCCAGCAGCCAAGTTCCCAATTCTGGGGCCAACGTCCTGACTTTC
TRBD1,-,TRBV13,TRBJ2-3,CASSDIPTGALTDTQYF,TGTGCCAGCAGCGACATCCCGACAGGGGCCTTGACAGATACGCAGTATTTT
TRBD1,-,TRBV6-5,TRBJ1-2,CASSYSAGGRGYGYTF,TGTGCCAGCAGTTACTCTGCAGGGGGTAGAGGCTATGGCTACACCTTC
-,-,TRBV7-2,TRBJ2-1,CASRGVLAERRISYNEQFF,TGTGCCAGCAGGGGGGTTTTAGCGGAAAGAAGAATCTCCTACAATGAGCAGTTCTTC
TRBD1,-,TRBV20-1,TRBJ1-1,CSARTGQGAFF,TGCAGTGCCAGAACCGGACAGGGAGCTTTCTTT
TRBD1,-,TRBV7-3,TRBJ2-5,CASSLNRGETQYF,TGTGCCAGCAGCTTAAACAGGGGAGAGACCCAGTACTTC
TRBD1,few,TRBV5-4,TRBJ1-1,CASSDRDTEAFF,TGTGCCAGCAGCGACAGGGACACTGAAGCTTTCTTT
-,-,TRBV30,TRBJ2-7,CAWSQGAAYEQYF,TGTGCCTGGAGCCAGGGCGCGGCCTACGAGCAGTACTTC
TRBD2,once,TRBV27,TRBJ2-7,CASSAFAGDDEQYF,TGTGCCAGCTCCGCGTTTGCGGGGGACGACGAGCAGTACTTC
TRBD2,-,TRBV18,TRBJ2-1,CASSPLPSSGVPLSYNEQFF,TGTGCCAGCTCTCCCCTCCCGAGTAGCGGGGTTCCCCTATCCTACAATGAGCAGTTCTTC
-,-,TRBV9,TRBJ2-2,CASSVRRGLDTGELFF,TGTGCCAGCAGCGTAAGGAGGGGCTTGGACACCGGGGAGCTGTTTTTT
TRBD2,-,TRBV6-1,TRBJ2-3,CASSHLGGWADTQYF,TGTGCCAGCAGTCACTTGGGGGGGTGGGCCGATACGCAGTATTTT
TRBD2,-,TRBV10-3,TRBJ2-1,CAISESGLAIINEQFF,TGTGCCATCAGTGAGTCAGGACTAGCGATCATCAATGAGCAGTTCTTC
TRBD2,-,TRBV5-8,TRBJ2-4,CASSLSGLAGAKNIQYF,TGTGCCAGCAGCTTGTCAGGACTAGCGGGAGCCAAAAACATTCAGTACTTC
-,-,TRBV5-1,TRBJ2-1,CASSFSTSSYNEQFF,TGCGCCAGCAGCTTCTCCACTAGCTCCTACAATGAGCAGTTCTTC
-,-,TRBV10-3,TRBJ1-1,CAISEWDTGPNTEAFF,TGTGCCATCAGTGAGTGGGATACAGGACCGAACACTGAAGCTTTCTTT
-,-,TRBV2,TRBJ2-3,CASRGGAISTDTQYF,TGTGCCAGCAGAGGCGGGGCTATTAGCACAGATACGCAGTATTTT
TRBD2,-,TRBV25-1,TRBJ2-3,CASSTGLADSTDTQYF,TGTGCCAGCAGTACTGGACTAGCGGATAGCACAGATACGCAGTATTTT
-,-,TRBV28,TRBJ1-5,CASSLLGARGFRNQPQHF,TGTGCCAGCAGTTTACTCGGTGCAAGAGGGTTTCGCAATCAGCCCCAGCATTTT
-,-,TRBV2,TRBJ2-7,CASSEERTGTLYF,TGTGCCAGCAGTGAAGAGAGGACCGGGACATTGTACTTC
-,few,TRBV28,TRBJ1-1,CATQGLLGMNTEAFF,TGTGCCACCCAGGGTCTACTTGGCATGAACACTGAAGCTTTCTTT
-,once,TRBV27,TRBJ2-2,CASSLTTVAGELFF,TGTGCCAGCAGTTTAACGACAGTTGCCGGGGAGCTGTTTTTT
TRBD1,-,TRBV4-2,TRBJ2-3,CASSLRYGTGGGAGATDTQYF,TGTGCCAGCAGCCTTAGGTACGGGACAGGGGGCGGCGCGGGCGCCACAGATACGCAGTATTTT
TRBD1,-,TRBV5-8,TRBJ1-2,CASSIGTGRVGYTF,TGTGCCAGCAGCATCGGGACAGGGAGGGTCGGCTACACCTTC
-,few,TRBV6-1,TRBJ1-5,CASSVTRNSNQPQHF,TGTGCCAGCAGTGTAACCAGGAATAGCAATCAGCCCCAGCATTTT
TRBD1,-,TRBV19,TRBJ2-5,CASKQGAWETQYF,TGTGCCAGTAAACAGGGGGCATGGGAGACCCAGTACTTC